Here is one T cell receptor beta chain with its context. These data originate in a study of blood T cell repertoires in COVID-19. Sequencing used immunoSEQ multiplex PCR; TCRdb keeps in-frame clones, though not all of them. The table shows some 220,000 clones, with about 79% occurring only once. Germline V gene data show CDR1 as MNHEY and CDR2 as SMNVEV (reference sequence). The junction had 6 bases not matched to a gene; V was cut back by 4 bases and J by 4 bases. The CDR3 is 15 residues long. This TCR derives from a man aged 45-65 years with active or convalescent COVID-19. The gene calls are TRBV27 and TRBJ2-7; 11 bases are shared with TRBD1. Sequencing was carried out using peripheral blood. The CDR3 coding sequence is TGTGCCAGCAGTTCTACCGGACAGGGGGCTTACGAGCAGTACTTC. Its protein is CASSSTGQGAYEQYF.